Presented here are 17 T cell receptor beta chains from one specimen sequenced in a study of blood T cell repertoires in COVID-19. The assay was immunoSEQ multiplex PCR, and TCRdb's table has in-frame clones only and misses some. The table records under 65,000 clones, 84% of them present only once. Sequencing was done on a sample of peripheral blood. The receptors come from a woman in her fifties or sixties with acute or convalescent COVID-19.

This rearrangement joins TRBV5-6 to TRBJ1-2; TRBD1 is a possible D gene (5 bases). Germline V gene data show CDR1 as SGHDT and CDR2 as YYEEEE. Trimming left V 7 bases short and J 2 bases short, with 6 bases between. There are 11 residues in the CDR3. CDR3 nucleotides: TGTGCCAGCGGGGGGAACTATGGCTACACCTTC. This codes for CASGGNYGYTF.

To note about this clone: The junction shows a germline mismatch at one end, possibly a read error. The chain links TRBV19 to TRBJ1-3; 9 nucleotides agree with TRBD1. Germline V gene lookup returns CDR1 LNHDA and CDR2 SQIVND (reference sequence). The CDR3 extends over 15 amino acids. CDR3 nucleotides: TGTACCAGTAGTCTCACCGGGACAGGGTGGAACACCATATATTTT. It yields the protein CTSSLTGTGWNTIYF.

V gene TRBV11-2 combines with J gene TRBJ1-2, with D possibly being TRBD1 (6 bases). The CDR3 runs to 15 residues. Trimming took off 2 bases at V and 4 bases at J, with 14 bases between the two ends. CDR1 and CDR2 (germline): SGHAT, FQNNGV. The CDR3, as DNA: TGTGCCAGCAGCTTAAAGCAACAGGGTCCCTATGGCTACACCTTC. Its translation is CASSLKQQGPYGYTF.

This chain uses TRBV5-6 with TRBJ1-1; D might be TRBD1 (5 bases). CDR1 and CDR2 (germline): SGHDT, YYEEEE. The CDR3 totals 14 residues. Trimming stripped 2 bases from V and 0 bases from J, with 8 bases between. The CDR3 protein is CASSFQGLNTEAFF. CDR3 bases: TGTGCCAGCAGCTTTCAGGGCTTGAACACTGAAGCTTTCTTT.

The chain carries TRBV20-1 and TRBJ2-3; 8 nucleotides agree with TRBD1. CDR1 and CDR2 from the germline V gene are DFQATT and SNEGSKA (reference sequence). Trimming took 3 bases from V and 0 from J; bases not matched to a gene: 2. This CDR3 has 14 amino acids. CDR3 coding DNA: TGCAGTGCTAGTTCAGGGGGCAGCACAGATACGCAGTATTTT. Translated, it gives CSASSGGSTDTQYF.

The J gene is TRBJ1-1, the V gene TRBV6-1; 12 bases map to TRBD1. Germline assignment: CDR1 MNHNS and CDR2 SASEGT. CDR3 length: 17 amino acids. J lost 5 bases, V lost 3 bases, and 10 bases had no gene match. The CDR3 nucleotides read TGTGCCAGCAGTGAGGGGACAGGGGGCACCACTAGGACTGAAGCTTTCTTT. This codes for CASSEGTGGTTRTEAFF.

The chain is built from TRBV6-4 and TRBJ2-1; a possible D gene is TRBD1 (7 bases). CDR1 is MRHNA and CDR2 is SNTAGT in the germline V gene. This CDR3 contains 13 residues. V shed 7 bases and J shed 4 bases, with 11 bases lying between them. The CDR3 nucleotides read TGTGCCAGCATGGGGGGACAGTACAATGAGCAGTTCTTC. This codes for CASMGGQYNEQFF.

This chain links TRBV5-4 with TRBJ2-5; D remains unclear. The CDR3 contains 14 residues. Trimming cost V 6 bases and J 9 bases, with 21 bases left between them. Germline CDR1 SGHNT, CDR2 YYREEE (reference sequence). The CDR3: CASTHQRSSSPQYF. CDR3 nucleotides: TGTGCCAGCACCCATCAAAGGAGTAGCTCCCCCCAGTACTTC.

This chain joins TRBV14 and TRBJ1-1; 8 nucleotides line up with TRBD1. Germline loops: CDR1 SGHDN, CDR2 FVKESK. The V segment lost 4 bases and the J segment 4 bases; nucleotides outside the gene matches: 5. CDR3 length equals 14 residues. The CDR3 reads CASSLNRGVTEAFF. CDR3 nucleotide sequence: TGTGCCAGCAGCCTAAACAGGGGGGTCACTGAAGCTTTCTTT.

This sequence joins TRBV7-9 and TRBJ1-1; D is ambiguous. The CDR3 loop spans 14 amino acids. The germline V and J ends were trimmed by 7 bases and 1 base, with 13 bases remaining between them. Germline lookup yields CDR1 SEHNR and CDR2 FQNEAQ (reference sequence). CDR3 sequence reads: CASNPGRSNTEAFF. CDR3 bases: TGTGCCAGCAACCCGGGTCGGTCGAACACTGAAGCTTTCTTT.

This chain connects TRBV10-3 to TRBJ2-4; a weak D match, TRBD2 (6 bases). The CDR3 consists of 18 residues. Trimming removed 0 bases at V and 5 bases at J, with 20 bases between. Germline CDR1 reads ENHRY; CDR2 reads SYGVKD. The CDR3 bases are TGTGCCATCAGTGAGTCGGGAAGGGCACTAGCCCACCAAAACATTCAGTACTTC. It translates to CAISESGRALAHQNIQYF.

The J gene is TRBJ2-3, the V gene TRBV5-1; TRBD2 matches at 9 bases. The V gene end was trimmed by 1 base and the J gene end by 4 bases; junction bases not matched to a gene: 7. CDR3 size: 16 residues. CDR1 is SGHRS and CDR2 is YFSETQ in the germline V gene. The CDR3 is CASSLSPSGASDTQYF. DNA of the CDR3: TGCGCCAGCAGCTTGTCTCCTAGCGGGGCATCAGATACGCAGTATTTT.

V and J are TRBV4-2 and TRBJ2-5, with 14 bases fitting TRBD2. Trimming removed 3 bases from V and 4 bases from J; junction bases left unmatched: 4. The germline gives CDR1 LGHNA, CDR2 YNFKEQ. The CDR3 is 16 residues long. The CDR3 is CASSQVGLAGAETQYF. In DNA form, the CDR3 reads TGTGCCAGCAGCCAGGTGGGACTAGCGGGGGCAGAGACCCAGTACTTC.

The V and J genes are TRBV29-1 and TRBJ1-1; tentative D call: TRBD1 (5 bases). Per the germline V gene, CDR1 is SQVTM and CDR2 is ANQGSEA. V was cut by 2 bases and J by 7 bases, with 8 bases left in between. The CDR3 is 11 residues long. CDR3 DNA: TGCAGCGTTGAACGGGGGGGTGAAGCTTTCTTT. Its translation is CSVERGGEAFF.

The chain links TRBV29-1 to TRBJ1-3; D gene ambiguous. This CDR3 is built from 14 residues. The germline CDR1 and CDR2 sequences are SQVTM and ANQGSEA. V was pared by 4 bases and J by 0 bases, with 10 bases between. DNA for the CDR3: TGCAGCGTTGGACTACCTCTCTCTGGAAACACCATATATTTT. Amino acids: CSVGLPLSGNTIYF.

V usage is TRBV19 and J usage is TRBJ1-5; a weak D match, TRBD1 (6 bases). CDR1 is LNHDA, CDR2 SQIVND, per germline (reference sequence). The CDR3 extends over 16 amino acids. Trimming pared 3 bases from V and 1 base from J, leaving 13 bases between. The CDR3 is CASSIMPGESNQPQHF. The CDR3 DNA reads TGTGCCAGTAGTATCATGCCAGGGGAAAGCAATCAGCCCCAGCATTTT. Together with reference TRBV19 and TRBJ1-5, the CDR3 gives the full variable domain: DGGITQSPKYLFRKEGQNVTLSCEQNLNHDAMYWYRQDPGQGLRLIYYSQIVNDFQKGDIAEGYSVSREKKESFPLTVTSAQKNPTAFYLCASSIMPGESNQPQHFGDGTRLSIL.

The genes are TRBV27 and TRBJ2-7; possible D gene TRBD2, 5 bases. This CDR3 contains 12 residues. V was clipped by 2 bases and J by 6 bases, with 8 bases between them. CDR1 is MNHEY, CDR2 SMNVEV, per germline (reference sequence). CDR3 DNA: TGTGCCAGCAGTTTAATAGGGAGCGAGCAGTACTTC. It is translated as CASSLIGSEQYF.